This entry is about one TCR beta chain. The source of the sample is a study of blood T cell repertoires in COVID-19. Overall study context: Nucleic acid was either cDNA or gDNA, and it came from T cells, B-cell-depleted T cells, or PBMCs.

The CDR3 loop spans 11 amino acids. Germline V CDR1 and CDR2: DFQATT, SNEGSKA (reference sequence). Trimming removed 0 bases from V and 7 bases from J, with 7 bases in between. Measured with immunoSEQ multiplex PCR; TCRdb has only the in-frame clones, and not every one. Among under 300,000 clones, 86% were seen once, and the ten largest hold around 2.9%. The clonotype comes from a woman under 40 with active or convalescent COVID-19. Material for sequencing was peripheral blood. V gene TRBV20-1 combines with J gene TRBJ2-7; D is ambiguous. CDR3 coding DNA: TGCAGTGCTAGAGATGGAGCGGAGCAGTACTTC. Protein product: CSARDGAEQYF.